Shown below are 14 T cell receptor beta chains from a single sample sequenced in a study of T cells expressing NK-cell markers. Using the 5' RACE reads, TCRdb records one entry per CDR3 protein without DNA. The data include 350,000 to 400,000 distinct CDR3 sequences; the top ten clones carry around 11%. Material for sequencing was blood T cells: a sorted CD56 or NKG2C T cell subset, CD4+ or CD8+ T cells, or bulk PBMC T cells (not recorded which). Every receptor here comes from a woman between 50 and 59 years old in good health.

The chain links TRBV7-9 to TRBJ1-1; TCRdb reports TRBD1, a call that lacks DNA to check it against. Germline V gene lookup returns CDR1 SEHNR and CDR2 FQNEAQ (reference sequence). The CDR3 has 15 residues. The CDR3 is CASSLDEGLNTEAFF.

The V gene is TRBV3-1, the J gene TRBJ1-2. The CDR3 has 11 amino acids. Germline CDR1 reads LGHDT; CDR2 reads YNNKEL (reference sequence). CDR3: CASSQRSGYTF. The full variable domain, completed using reference TRBV3-1 and TRBJ1-2, is DTAVSQTPKYLVTQMGNDKSIKCEQNLGHDTMYWYKQDSKKFLKIMFSYNNKELIINETVPNRFSPKSPDKAHLNLHINSLELGDSAVYFCASSQRSGYTFGSGTRLTVV.

The chain is built from TRBV24-1 and TRBJ2-1; absent DNA, TCRdb's TRBD2 call cannot be checked. This CDR3 region has 18 residues. Germline V gives CDR1 KGHDR, CDR2 SFDVKD. CDR3: CATSGTGGSALTYNEQFF.

CDR3 region: CSVSRVDEQFF. The genes are TRBV29-1 and TRBJ2-1; lacking DNA, the TRBD1 call made by TCRdb goes unchecked. The CDR3 length is 11 residues. Germline V lookup: CDR1 SQVTM, CDR2 ANQGSEA.

The rearrangement joins TRBV6-5 to TRBJ2-3; TCRdb's assignment of TRBD2 cannot be checked, as there is no DNA. CDR1 MNHEY and CDR2 SVGAGI come from the germline V gene. This CDR3 is built from 13 residues. Here the CDR3 reads CASRLGLTDTQYF.

This chain connects TRBV10-3 to TRBJ2-5; TCRdb picks TRBD2, but there is no DNA to check that call. Germline lookup yields CDR1 ENHRY and CDR2 SYGVKD. The CDR3 has 14 amino acids. The CDR3 loop is CAIKTRSTEETQYF.

The chain employs TRBV29-1 and TRBJ2-2; TCRdb picks TRBD2, but there is no DNA to check that call. The germline gives CDR1 SQVTM, CDR2 ANQGSEA. CDR3 length: 16 amino acids. The CDR3 sequence: CSVVGGREGYTGELFF.

The chain combines TRBV6-6 with TRBJ2-1; the TRBD1 assignment by TCRdb is unverifiable without DNA. This CDR3 has 14 residues. Germline CDR1 is MNHNY and CDR2 is SVGAGI (reference sequence). The CDR3 sequence: CASSYSIGANEQFF.

This CDR3 reads CSARVGGAIQYF. The rearrangement joins TRBV20-1 to TRBJ2-4; TCRdb calls TRBD1, which cannot be checked without DNA. This CDR3 has 12 residues. In germline, CDR1 is DFQATT, CDR2 SNEGSKA (reference sequence).

The chain recombines TRBV12-3 or TRBV12-4 with TRBJ2-5; the TCRdb D gene call, TRBD2, has no DNA to confirm it. The CDR3 has 15 amino acids. CDR3 sequence reads: CASAPGLRTGETQYF.

The chain recombines TRBV18 with TRBJ1-5; TCRdb selects TRBD1, and the lack of DNA leaves this call unchecked. Per germline, CDR1 KGHSH and CDR2 LQKENI. The CDR3 extends over 16 amino acids. The CDR3 protein is CASSPANRASNQPQHF.

The chain joins TRBV12-3 or TRBV12-4 to TRBJ1-1. The CDR3 totals 11 residues. The CDR3 region is CASWVDTEAFF.

The chain uses TRBV20-1 and TRBJ1-6. The germline gives CDR1 DFQATT, CDR2 SNEGSKA (reference sequence). This CDR3 has 14 residues. The CDR3 sequence: CSARGSSYNSPLHF.

The chain employs TRBV5-1 and TRBJ1-2; TCRdb calls TRBD1, which cannot be checked without DNA. Germline values: CDR1 SGHRS, CDR2 YFSETQ. This CDR3 comprises 14 residues. CDR3 sequence reads: CASSPDRGARGYTF.